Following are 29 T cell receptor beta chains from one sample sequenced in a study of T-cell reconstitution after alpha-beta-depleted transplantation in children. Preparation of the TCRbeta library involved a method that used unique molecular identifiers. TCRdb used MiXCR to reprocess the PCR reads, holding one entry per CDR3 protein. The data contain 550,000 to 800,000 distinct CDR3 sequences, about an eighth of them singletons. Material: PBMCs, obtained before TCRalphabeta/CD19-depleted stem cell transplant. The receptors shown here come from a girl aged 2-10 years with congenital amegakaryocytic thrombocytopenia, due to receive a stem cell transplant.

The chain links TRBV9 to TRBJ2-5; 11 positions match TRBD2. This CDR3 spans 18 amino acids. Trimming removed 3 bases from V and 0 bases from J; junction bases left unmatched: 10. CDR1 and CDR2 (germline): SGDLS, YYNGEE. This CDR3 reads CASSDGLAGGGYQETQYF. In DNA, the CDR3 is TGTGCCAGCAGCGACGGCCTAGCGGGAGGAGGGTACCAAGAGACCCAGTACTTC.

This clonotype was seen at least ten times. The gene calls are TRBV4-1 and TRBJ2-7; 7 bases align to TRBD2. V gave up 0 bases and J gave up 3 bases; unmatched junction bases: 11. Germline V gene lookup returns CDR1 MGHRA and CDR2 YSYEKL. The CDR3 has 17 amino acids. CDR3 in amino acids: CASSQDVWGGVGYEQYF. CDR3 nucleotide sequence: TGCGCCAGCAGCCAAGATGTGTGGGGGGGAGTCGGCTACGAGCAGTACTTC.

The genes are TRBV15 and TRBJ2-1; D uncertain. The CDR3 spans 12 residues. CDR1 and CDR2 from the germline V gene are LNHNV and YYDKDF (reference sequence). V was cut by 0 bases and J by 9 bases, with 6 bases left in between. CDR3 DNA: TGTGCCACCAGCAGAGATCACCGTGAGCAGTTCTTC. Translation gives CATSRDHREQFF.

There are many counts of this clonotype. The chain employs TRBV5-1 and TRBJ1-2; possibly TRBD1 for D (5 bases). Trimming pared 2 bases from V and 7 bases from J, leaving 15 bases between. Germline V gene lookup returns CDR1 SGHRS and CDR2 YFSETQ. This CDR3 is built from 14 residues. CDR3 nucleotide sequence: TGCGCCAGCAGCTTCAGGGACCGAGCGTTTGGCTACACCTTC. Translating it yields CASSFRDRAFGYTF.

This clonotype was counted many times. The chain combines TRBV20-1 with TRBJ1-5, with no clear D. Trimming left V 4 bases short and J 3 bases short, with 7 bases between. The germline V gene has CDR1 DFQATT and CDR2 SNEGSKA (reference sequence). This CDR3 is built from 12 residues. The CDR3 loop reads CSATDNNQPQHF. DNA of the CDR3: TGCAGTGCTACCGACAACAATCAGCCCCAGCATTTT.

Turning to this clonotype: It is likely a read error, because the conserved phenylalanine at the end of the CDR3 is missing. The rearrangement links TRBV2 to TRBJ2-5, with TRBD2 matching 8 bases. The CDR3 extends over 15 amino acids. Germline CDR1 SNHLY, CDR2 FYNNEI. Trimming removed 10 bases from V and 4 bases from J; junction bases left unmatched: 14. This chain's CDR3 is CANRRRAGELETQYY. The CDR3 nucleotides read TGTGCCAACAGAAGGAGAGCGGGAGAGCTAGAGACCCAGTACTAC.

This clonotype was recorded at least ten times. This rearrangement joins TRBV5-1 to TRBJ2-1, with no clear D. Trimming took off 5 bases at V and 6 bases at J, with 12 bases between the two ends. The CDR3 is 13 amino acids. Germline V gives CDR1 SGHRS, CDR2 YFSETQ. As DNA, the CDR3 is TGCGCCAGCAGACTGGACCTGCGCAATGAGCAGTTCTTC. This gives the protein CASRLDLRNEQFF.

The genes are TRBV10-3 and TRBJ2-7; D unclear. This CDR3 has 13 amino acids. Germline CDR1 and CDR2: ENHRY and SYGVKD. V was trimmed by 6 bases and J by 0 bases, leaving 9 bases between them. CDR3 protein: CAIRFEISYEQYF. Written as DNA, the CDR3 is TGTGCCATCAGGTTCGAAATCTCCTACGAGCAGTACTTC.

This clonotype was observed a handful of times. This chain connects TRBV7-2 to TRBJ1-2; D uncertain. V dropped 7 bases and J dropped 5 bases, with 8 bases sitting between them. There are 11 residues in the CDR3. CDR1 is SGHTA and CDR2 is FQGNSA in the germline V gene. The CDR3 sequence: CASTYGYGYTF. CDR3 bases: TGTGCCAGCACTTATGGGTATGGCTACACCTTC.

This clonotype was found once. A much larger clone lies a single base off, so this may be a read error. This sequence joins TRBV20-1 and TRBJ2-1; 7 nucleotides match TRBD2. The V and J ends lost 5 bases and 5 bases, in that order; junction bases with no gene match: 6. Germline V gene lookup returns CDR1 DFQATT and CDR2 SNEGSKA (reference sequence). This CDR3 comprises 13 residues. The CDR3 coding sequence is TGCAGTGCTGCAGGGACTAAACACAATGAGCAGTTCTTC. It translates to CSAAGTKHNEQFF.

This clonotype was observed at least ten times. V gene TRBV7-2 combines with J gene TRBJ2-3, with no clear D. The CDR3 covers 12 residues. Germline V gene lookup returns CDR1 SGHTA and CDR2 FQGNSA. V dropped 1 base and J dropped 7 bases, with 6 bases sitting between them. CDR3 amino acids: CASSLGLYTQYF. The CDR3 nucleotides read TGTGCCAGCAGCTTAGGACTTTATACGCAGTATTTT. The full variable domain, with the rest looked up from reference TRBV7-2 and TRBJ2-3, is GAGVSQSPSNKVTEKGKDVELRCDPISGHTALYWYRQSLGQGLEFLIYFQGNSAPDKSGLPSDRFSAERTGGSVSTLTIQRTQQEDSAVYLCASSLGLYTQYFGPGTRLTVL.

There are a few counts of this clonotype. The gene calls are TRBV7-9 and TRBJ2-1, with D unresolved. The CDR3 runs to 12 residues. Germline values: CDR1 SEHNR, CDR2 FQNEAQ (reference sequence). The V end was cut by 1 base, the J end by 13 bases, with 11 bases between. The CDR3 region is CASSLEKRDQFF. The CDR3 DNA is TGTGCCAGCAGCTTAGAAAAAAGGGATCAGTTCTTC.

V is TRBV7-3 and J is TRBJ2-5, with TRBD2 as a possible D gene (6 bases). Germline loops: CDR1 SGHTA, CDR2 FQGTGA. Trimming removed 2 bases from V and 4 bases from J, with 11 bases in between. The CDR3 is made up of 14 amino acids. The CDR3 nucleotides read TGTGCCAGCAGCTTAGGGGGACTGTCAGAGACCCAGTACTTC. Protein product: CASSLGGLSETQYF.

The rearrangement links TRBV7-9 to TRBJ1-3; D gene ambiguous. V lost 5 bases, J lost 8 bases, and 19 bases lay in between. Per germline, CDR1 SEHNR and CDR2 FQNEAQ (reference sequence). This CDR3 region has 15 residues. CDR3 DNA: TGTGCCAGCAGCCTAGTAATCACGGAGGGAGACACCATATATTTT. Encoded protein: CASSLVITEGDTIYF.

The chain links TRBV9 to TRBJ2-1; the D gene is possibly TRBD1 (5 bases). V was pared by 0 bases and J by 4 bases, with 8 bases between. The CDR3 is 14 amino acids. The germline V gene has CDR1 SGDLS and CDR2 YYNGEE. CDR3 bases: TGTGCCAGCAGCGTAGACCCAGGGTACAATGAGCAGTTCTTC. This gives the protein CASSVDPGYNEQFF.

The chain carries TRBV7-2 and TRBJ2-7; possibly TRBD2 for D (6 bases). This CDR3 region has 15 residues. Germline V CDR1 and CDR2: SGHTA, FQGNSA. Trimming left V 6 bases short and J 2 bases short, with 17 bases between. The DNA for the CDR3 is TGTGCCAGCAGGGGGCGGGACTTTCCCACCTACGAGCAGTACTTC. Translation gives CASRGRDFPTYEQYF.

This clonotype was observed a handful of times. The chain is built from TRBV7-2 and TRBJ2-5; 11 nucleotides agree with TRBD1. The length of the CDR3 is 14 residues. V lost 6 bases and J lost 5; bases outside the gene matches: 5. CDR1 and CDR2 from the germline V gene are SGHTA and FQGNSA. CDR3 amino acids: CASRGDRGYETQYF. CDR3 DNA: TGTGCCAGCAGAGGGGACAGGGGGTACGAGACCCAGTACTTC.

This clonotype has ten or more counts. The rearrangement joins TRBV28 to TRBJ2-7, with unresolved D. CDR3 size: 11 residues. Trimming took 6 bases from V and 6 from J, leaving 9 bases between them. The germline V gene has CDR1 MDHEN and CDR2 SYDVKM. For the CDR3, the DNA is TGTGCCAGCAGCCTATACTTCGAGCAGTACTTC. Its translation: CASSLYFEQYF.

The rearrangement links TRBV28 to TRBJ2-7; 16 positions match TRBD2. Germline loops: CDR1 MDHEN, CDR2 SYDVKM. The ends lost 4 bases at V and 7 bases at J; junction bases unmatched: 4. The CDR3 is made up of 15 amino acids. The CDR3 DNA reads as TGTGCCAGCAGTTCCCCGGGACTAGCGGGAGGGGAGCAGTACTTC. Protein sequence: CASSSPGLAGGEQYF.

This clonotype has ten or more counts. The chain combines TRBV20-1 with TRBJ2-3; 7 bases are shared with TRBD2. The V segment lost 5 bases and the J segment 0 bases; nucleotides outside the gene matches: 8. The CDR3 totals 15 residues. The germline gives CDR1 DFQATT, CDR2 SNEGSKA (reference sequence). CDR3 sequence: CSAQPLAVSTDTQYF. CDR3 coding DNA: TGCAGTGCTCAGCCCCTAGCGGTCAGCACAGATACGCAGTATTTT.

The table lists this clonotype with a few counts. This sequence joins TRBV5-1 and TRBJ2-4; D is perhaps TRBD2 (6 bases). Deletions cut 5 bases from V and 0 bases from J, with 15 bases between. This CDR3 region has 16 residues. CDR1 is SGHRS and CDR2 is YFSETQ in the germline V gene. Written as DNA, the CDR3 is TGCGCCAGCAGACCTAATAGCGGATTAGCCAAAAACATTCAGTACTTC. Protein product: CASRPNSGLAKNIQYF. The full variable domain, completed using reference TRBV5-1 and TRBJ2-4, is KAGVTQTPRYLIKTRGQQVTLSCSPISGHRSVSWYQQTPGQGLQFLFEYFSETQRNKGNFPGRFSGRQFSNSRSEMNVSTLELGDSALYLCASRPNSGLAKNIQYFGAGTRLSVL.

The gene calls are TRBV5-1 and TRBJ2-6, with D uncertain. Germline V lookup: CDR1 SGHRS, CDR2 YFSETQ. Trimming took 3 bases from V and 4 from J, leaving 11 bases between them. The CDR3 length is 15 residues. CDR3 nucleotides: TGCGCCAGCAGCTCTCAGGCTTCGGGGGCCAACGTCCTGACTTTC. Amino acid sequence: CASSSQASGANVLTF.

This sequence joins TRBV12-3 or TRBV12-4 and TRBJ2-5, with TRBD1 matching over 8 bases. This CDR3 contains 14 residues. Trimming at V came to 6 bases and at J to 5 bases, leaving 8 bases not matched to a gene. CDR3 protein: CASRKQGGRETQYF. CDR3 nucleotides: TGTGCCAGCAGAAAACAGGGGGGACGGGAGACCCAGTACTTC.

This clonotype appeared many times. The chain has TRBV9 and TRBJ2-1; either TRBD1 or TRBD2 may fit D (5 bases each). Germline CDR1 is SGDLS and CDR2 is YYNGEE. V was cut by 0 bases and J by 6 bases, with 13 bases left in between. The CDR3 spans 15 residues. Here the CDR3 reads CASSVDSIGGNEQFF. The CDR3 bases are TGTGCCAGCAGCGTAGACTCGATTGGGGGCAATGAGCAGTTCTTC.

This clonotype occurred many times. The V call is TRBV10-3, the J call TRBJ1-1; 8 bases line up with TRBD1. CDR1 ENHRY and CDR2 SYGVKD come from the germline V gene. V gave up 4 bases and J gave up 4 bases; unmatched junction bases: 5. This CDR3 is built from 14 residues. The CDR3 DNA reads TGTGCCATCAGTGGGACAGGGAATGCCACTGAAGCTTTCTTT. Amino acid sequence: CAISGTGNATEAFF.

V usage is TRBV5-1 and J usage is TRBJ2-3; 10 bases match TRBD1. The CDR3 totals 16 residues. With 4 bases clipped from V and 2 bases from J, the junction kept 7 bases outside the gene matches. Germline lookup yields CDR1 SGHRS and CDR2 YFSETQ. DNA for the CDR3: TGCGCCAGCAGCGCCTCCGGGACAGGGGCCACAGATACGCAGTATTTT. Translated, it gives CASSASGTGATDTQYF.

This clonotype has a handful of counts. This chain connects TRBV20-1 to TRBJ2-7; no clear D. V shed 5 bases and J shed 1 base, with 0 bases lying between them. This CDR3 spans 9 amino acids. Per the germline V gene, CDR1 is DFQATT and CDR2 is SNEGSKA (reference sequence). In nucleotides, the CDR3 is TGCAGTGCTTCCTACGAGCAGTACTTC. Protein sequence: CSASYEQYF.

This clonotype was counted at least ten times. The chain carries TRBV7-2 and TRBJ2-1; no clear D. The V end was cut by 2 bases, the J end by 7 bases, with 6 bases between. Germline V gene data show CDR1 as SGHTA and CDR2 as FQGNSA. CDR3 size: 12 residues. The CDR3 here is CASSLIRNEQFF. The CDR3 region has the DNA TGTGCCAGCAGCTTAATTAGGAATGAGCAGTTCTTC.

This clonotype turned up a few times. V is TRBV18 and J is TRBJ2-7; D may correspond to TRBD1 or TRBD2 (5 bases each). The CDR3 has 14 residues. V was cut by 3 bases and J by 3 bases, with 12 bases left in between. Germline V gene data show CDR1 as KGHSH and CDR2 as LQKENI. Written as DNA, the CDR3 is TGTGCCAGCTCACCCGGGACGGCACGCTACGAGCAGTACTTC. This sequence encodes CASSPGTARYEQYF.